This TCR beta chain was sequenced for a study of cytomegalovirus exposure and HLA in healthy donors. General observations from the study: In a later analysis, compared with equally common non-associated chains, HLA-associated beta chains were more expanded. In vitro checks showed that three CMV-associated chains really do target CMV antigens.

V trimming: 5 bases; J trimming: 5 bases; junction bases outside the gene matches: 8. The length of the CDR3 is 15 residues. Germline V gene lookup returns CDR1 SGHTA and CDR2 FQGNSA. As concerns this clone: Antigen specificity is unknown.

In the PCR, 60 Vbeta and 13 Jbeta primers were used. Profiling relied on immunoSEQ multiplex PCR, and the TCRdb table lists in-frame clones only, not all of them. The sample lists approximately 85,000 clones, over 60% occurring once. V usage is TRBV7-2 and J usage is TRBJ1-4; TRBD1 agrees at 7 bases. The sequence was collected from a woman aged 40 to 50 in good health and CMV-seropositive. The sequenced material came from PBMCs. CDR3 sequence reads: CASSPPGGFNEKLFF. DNA of the CDR3: TGTGCCAGCAGCCCTCCAGGGGGGTTCAATGAAAAACTGTTTTTT.